Listed here are 20 T cell receptor beta chains from one sample, sequenced in a study of blood T cell repertoires in COVID-19. Clones were read by immunoSEQ multiplex PCR, and TCRdb kept only the in-frame ones, dropping some. The repertoire consists of a few hundred thousand clones, with roughly 86% occurring once and the leading ten covering more than 0.95%. The sequenced sample consisted of peripheral blood. The receptors originated from a human donor with acute or convalescent COVID-19. The donor label of this sample is uncertain.

The chain carries TRBV7-8 and TRBJ2-3, with 9 bases matching TRBD2. After removal of 5 bases from V and 1 base from J, the junction contained 4 bases not matched to a gene. This CDR3 has 15 amino acids. Germline CDR1 is SGHVS and CDR2 is FQNEAQ. CDR3 protein: CASSARLAGTDTQYF. The DNA for the CDR3 is TGTGCCAGCAGCGCCCGACTAGCGGGCACAGATACGCAGTATTTT.

The genes are TRBV5-1 and TRBJ2-7, with TRBD1 identical over 8 bases. Germline CDR1 reads SGHRS; CDR2 reads YFSETQ. The CDR3 is 15 amino acids. J gave up 4 bases and V 4 bases, and 10 bases lay outside the gene matches. Written as DNA, the CDR3 is TGCGCCAGCAGCAACACCGGGACAGGAGTTTACGAGCAGTACTTC. As protein: CASSNTGTGVYEQYF.

This rearrangement joins TRBV12-3 or TRBV12-4 to TRBJ2-3, with D possibly being TRBD1 (5 bases). Trimming left V 6 bases short and J 8 bases short, with 9 bases between. The CDR3 is made up of 11 amino acids. The CDR3 sequence is CASRQAFTQYF. The DNA of the CDR3 is TGTGCCAGCAGACAGGCGTTTACGCAGTATTTT.

The rearrangement uses TRBV4-2 and TRBJ2-1; 7 nucleotides agree with TRBD2. Germline assignment: CDR1 LGHNA and CDR2 YNFKEQ. The CDR3 totals 15 residues. The junction had 7 bases not matched to a gene; V was cut back by 1 base and J by 7 bases. The CDR3 DNA follows: TGTGCCAGCAGCCAAGTAAGCGGAGCGGGAAATGAGCAGTTCTTC. Translated, it gives CASSQVSGAGNEQFF.

The chain carries TRBV11-2 and TRBJ1-2; D perhaps matches TRBD1 (6 bases). Germline CDR1 and CDR2: SGHAT and FQNNGV. With 5 bases removed from V and 5 bases from J, the gap between germline ends came to 12 bases. There are 13 residues in the CDR3. The CDR3 bases are TGTGCCAGCAGCGGCCGACAGGAATATGGCTACACCTTC. This codes for CASSGRQEYGYTF.

The J gene is TRBJ2-3, the V gene TRBV5-5, with 8 bases lining up with TRBD1. This CDR3 is 15 amino acids long. V lost 4 bases, J lost 1 base, and 5 bases stayed unmatched. The germline V gene encodes CDR1 SGHKS and CDR2 YYEKEE (reference sequence). CDR3 DNA sequence: TGTGCCAGCAGCCGGACGACAGGGGGCACAGATACGCAGTATTTT. Protein sequence: CASSRTTGGTDTQYF. Combining the CDR3 with reference TRBV5-5 and TRBJ2-3 gives the whole variable domain DAGVTQSPTHLIKTRGQQVTLRCSPISGHKSVSWYQQVLGQGPQFIFQYYEKEERGRGNFPDRFSARQFPNYSSELNVNALLLGDSALYLCASSRTTGGTDTQYFGPGTRLTVL.

V is TRBV7-2 and J is TRBJ2-7, with D maybe TRBD2 (6 bases). From germline, CDR1 is SGHTA and CDR2 FQGNSA. The ends were cut back, 3 bases at V and 0 bases at J, with 12 bases in the middle. There are 15 residues in the CDR3. CDR3 sequence reads: CASSLGLTISYEQYF. Written as DNA, the CDR3 is TGTGCCAGCAGCTTGGGACTTACCATCTCCTACGAGCAGTACTTC.

The J gene is TRBJ2-1, the V gene TRBV11-2; 7 nucleotides agree with TRBD2. Germline CDR1 and CDR2: SGHAT and FQNNGV. This CDR3 region has 16 residues. The trim removed 4 bases at V and 8 bases at J, leaving 14 bases unmatched. The CDR3 spells CASSSSGRWGRDEQFF. The CDR3 nucleotides are TGTGCCAGCAGCTCCTCCGGGAGATGGGGGAGGGATGAGCAGTTCTTC.

This chain connects TRBV5-1 to TRBJ2-7; perhaps TRBD2 as D (5 bases). The germline V and J ends were trimmed by 5 bases and 6 bases, with 15 bases remaining between them. Germline V gene sequence: CDR1 SGHRS, CDR2 YFSETQ. This CDR3 has 13 amino acids. DNA for the CDR3: TGCGCCAGCAGTCGTACAAGAGGGAGCGAGCAGTACTTC. Amino acids: CASSRTRGSEQYF. The entire variable domain, with the rest obtained from reference TRBV5-1 and TRBJ2-7, is as follows: KAGVTQTPRYLIKTRGQQVTLSCSPISGHRSVSWYQQTPGQGLQFLFEYFSETQRNKGNFPGRFSGRQFSNSRSEMNVSTLELGDSALYLCASSRTRGSEQYFGPGTRLTVT.

As for this clone: This same CDR3 is encoded by further DNA sequences in the sample. The rearrangement uses TRBV7-2 and TRBJ1-2, with TRBD1 as a possible D gene (5 bases). Per the germline V gene, CDR1 is SGHTA and CDR2 is FQGNSA. The CDR3 has 13 amino acids. V was clipped by 1 base and J by 4 bases, with 7 bases between them. This chain's CDR3 is CASSLVQGYGYTF. Here the CDR3 DNA reads TGTGCCAGCAGCTTAGTGCAGGGCTATGGCTACACCTTC.

The chain employs TRBV4-1 and TRBJ1-1; TRBD1 aligns across 8 bases. V gave up 0 bases and J gave up 10 bases; unmatched junction bases: 13. The V gene's germline CDR1 is MGHRA and CDR2 YSYEKL. The CDR3 length is 16 residues. DNA for the CDR3: TGCGCCAGCAGCCAAGATTGGGGACAGGTGGCAGTGTCAGCTTTCTTT. It encodes CASSQDWGQVAVSAFF.

The chain employs TRBV2 and TRBJ2-3, with a possible D match to TRBD2 (6 bases). CDR1 is SNHLY and CDR2 is FYNNEI in the germline V gene. The V end lost 6 bases, the J end lost 6 bases, and 13 bases lay between the germline ends. The CDR3 covers 13 residues. CDR3 protein: CASRDGGVDTQYF. As DNA, the CDR3 is TGTGCCAGCAGAGACGGGGGTGTGGATACGCAGTATTTT.

This clone was seen a single time. This chain joins TRBV5-4 and TRBJ2-1; TRBD2 matches at 8 bases. Trimming took 4 bases from V and 2 from J; bases not matched to a gene: 5. CDR3 length: 15 amino acids. Germline V gene data show CDR1 as SGHNT and CDR2 as YYREEE (reference sequence). The CDR3 loop is CASSRAGGAYNEQFF. Written as DNA, the CDR3 is TGTGCCAGCAGCAGGGCGGGGGGAGCCTACAATGAGCAGTTCTTC.

This clone was seen a few times. This chain uses TRBV4-1 with TRBJ1-1; 7 bases fit TRBD1. CDR1 and CDR2 (germline): MGHRA, YSYEKL. The length of the CDR3 is 16 residues. Trimming took 1 base from V and 0 from J; bases not matched to a gene: 5. Here the CDR3 DNA reads TGCGCCAGCAGCCAAGCCGACAGGGTCCTGAACACTGAAGCTTTCTTT. Translation gives CASSQADRVLNTEAFF.

The chain recombines TRBV9 with TRBJ2-1; 9 positions match TRBD2. Germline lookup yields CDR1 SGDLS and CDR2 YYNGEE. The CDR3 is 16 amino acids. Losses at the gene ends were 2 bases for V and 6 bases for J; bases not matched to a gene: 9. CDR3 residues: CASSVASGTSGNEQFF. As DNA, the CDR3 is TGTGCCAGCAGCGTGGCTAGCGGGACCTCCGGCAATGAGCAGTTCTTC.

The CDR3 spells CASSLAGGPTDTQYF. CDR3 nucleotide sequence: TGTGCCAGCAGTCTAGCGGGGGGACCCACAGATACGCAGTATTTT. This sequence joins TRBV2 and TRBJ2-3, with TRBD2 identical over 11 bases. The V and J ends lost 5 bases and 2 bases, in that order; junction bases with no gene match: 3. This CDR3 has 15 amino acids. CDR1 is SNHLY, CDR2 FYNNEI, per germline.

The chain links TRBV11-2 to TRBJ1-5; D uncertain. The germline V gene has CDR1 SGHAT and CDR2 FQNNGV. The germline V and J ends were trimmed by 3 bases and 4 bases, with 7 bases remaining between them. The CDR3 is 13 amino acids. The CDR3 loop reads CASSFRENQPQHF. CDR3 sequence (DNA): TGTGCCAGCAGCTTTAGAGAGAATCAGCCCCAGCATTTT.

V gene TRBV5-4 combines with J gene TRBJ2-5, with 12 bases matching TRBD2. CDR1 is SGHNT, CDR2 YYREEE, per germline (reference sequence). The CDR3 contains 17 residues. Trimming cost V 5 bases and J 2 bases; bases outside gene matches: 10. The CDR3, as DNA: TGTGCCAGCAGGGTAGGGCTAGCGGGGGGGTTACAAGAGACCCAGTACTTC. Its translation: CASRVGLAGGLQETQYF.

The chain is built from TRBV5-1 and TRBJ2-6; D unresolved. There are 16 residues in the CDR3. Trimming shortened V by 0 bases and J by 4 bases, and 11 bases separated the two germline ends. CDR1 SGHRS and CDR2 YFSETQ come from the germline V gene. The DNA of the CDR3 is TGCGCCAGCAGCTTGGCGGGTTCTCGCGGGGCCAACGTCCTGACTTTC. Its protein product is CASSLAGSRGANVLTF.

V gene TRBV5-5 combines with J gene TRBJ2-5; TRBD1 matches at 8 bases. The length of the CDR3 is 18 residues. The trim removed 2 bases at V and 0 bases at J, leaving 12 bases unmatched. Per the germline V gene, CDR1 is SGHKS and CDR2 is YYEKEE (reference sequence). The CDR3 nucleotides are TGTGCCAGCAGCTTAGGACAGGGTGAGAGGGGGTACCAAGAGACCCAGTACTTC. Translating gives CASSLGQGERGYQETQYF.